This T cell receptor (beta chain) was observed in a study of T cell changes during pregnancy in multiple sclerosis. CDR1 is SGHDN, CDR2 FVKESK, per germline. CDR3 length: 13 amino acids. Trimming took off 8 bases at V and 0 bases at J, with 7 bases between the two ends. Some clones are missing from TCRdb's copy, which holds only in-frame ones; the method was immunoSEQ multiplex PCR. The sample shows about 40,000 clones, roughly 90% of them seen only once. Sequenced material: CD8+ T cells from peripheral blood mononuclear cells, taken in the first trimester of pregnancy. The sequence was obtained from a female donor with multiple sclerosis, enrolled in a pregnancy study. V usage is TRBV14 and J usage is TRBJ2-2; D is possibly TRBD1 (5 bases). The CDR3 here is CASSGTNTGELFF. CDR3 nucleotide sequence: TGTGCCAGCTCAGGGACGAACACCGGGGAGCTGTTTTTT.